Listed below are T cell receptor beta chains from one sample, sequenced in a study of cytomegalovirus exposure and HLA in healthy donors. Only in-frame clones appear in the TCRdb table, and some are missing; sequencing was by immunoSEQ multiplex PCR. The data hold 180,000 or so clones, with under 9.5% observed a single time. The sample was PBMCs. Every receptor here comes from a woman aged 25 to 39 in good health and CMV-seropositive. Each CDR3 is given with its conserved first and last residue. A D gene is named only where the DNA matches it firmly. The listing skips clone size in some rows; elsewhere it reads once, few, many or a size class.

- - TRBJ2-4 TRBV29-1 CSVTDSPAKNIQYF TGCAGCGTCACGGACAGTCCAGCCAAAAACATTCAGTACTTC
- - TRBJ2-2 TRBV5-6 CASSLGRRGNTGELFF TGTGCCAGCAGCTTGGGGAGGAGGGGGAACACCGGGGAGCTGTTTTTT
TRBD2 - TRBJ2-7 TRBV2 CASSEAGTGRTSGIRSYEQYF TGTGCCAGCAGTGAAGCGGGTACGGGTAGGACTAGCGGGATAAGGTCCTACGAGCAGTACTTC
TRBD1 - TRBJ1-1 TRBV7-3 CASSHWATGKNTEAFF TGTGCCAGCAGCCATTGGGCGACAGGGAAAAACACTGAAGCTTTCTTT
TRBD1 few TRBJ2-4 TRBV11-2 CASSLVGGTGLTKNIQYF TGTGCCAGCAGCTTAGTTGGCGGGACAGGGCTAACCAAAAACATTCAGTACTTC
- few TRBJ1-5 TRBV25-1 CASSADSSLSNQPQHF TGTGCCAGCAGTGCGGACTCGAGCCTCAGCAATCAGCCCCAGCATTTT
TRBD2 - TRBJ2-1 TRBV10-1 CASSGRRDNEQFF TGCGCCAGCAGCGGGAGGAGAGACAATGAGCAGTTCTTC
- - TRBJ2-1 TRBV2 CASSAQRAFRVDEQFF TGTGCCAGCAGCGCTCAGCGGGCCTTTAGAGTTGATGAGCAGTTCTTC
- few TRBJ1-3 TRBV11-2 CASSLGTVRSGNTIYF TGTGCCAGCAGCTTAGGTACAGTCCGCTCTGGAAACACCATATATTTT
- - TRBJ1-4 TRBV4-1 CASSQDLQAVLAKLFF TGCGCCAGCAGCCAAGACCTACAGGCCGTTTTGGCAAAACTGTTTTTT